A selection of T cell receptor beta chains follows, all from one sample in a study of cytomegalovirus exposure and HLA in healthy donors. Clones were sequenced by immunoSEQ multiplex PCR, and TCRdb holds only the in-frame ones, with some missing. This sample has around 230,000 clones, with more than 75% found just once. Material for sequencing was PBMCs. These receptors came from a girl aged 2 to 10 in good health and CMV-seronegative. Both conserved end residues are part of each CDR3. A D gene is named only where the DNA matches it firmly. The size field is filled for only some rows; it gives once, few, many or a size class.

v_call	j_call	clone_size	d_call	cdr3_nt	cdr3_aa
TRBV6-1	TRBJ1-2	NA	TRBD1	TGTGCCAGCAGTTCCCCCGACAGGGGAGAAGGGGGCTACACCTTC	CASSSPDRGEGGYTF
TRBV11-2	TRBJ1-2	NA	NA	TGTGCCAGCAGCTTAGGGGGCCACTATGGCTACACCTTC	CASSLGGHYGYTF
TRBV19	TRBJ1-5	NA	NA	TGTGCCAGTAGTCCGGAGGCTAGCAATCAGCCCCAGCATTTT	CASSPEASNQPQHF
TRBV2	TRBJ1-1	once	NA	TGTGCCGGCGGACTCAACACTGAAGCTTTCTTT	CAGGLNTEAFF
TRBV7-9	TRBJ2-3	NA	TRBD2	TGTGCCAGCAGCACCGGGACTAGCGGGATTAGCACAGATACGCAGTATTTT	CASSTGTSGISTDTQYF
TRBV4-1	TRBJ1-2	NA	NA	TGCGCCAGCAGCCAAGATCAAAGGTTGCCGGGTGGCTACACCTTC	CASSQDQRLPGGYTF
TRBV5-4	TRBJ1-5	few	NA	TGTGCCAGCAGCTCAGGGAAGGGGCAGCCCCAGCATTTT	CASSSGKGQPQHF
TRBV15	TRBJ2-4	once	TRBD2	TGTGCCACCAGCAGAGACCTAGCGGGGGGGCTCTACTTC	CATSRDLAGGLYF
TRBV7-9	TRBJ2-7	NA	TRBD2	TGTGCCAGCAGCCCATCCGGGACTACCTCCTACGAGCAGTACTTC	CASSPSGTTSYEQYF
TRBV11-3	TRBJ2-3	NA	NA	TGTGCCAGCAGCTTACCTAGCGGCACAGATACGCAGTATTTT	CASSLPSGTDTQYF
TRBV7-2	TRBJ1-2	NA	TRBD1	TGTGCCAGCAGCCCCGGACAGGGGACCTATGGCTACACCTTC	CASSPGQGTYGYTF
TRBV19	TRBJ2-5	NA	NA	TGTGCCAGTAGTATAACGGGGAGTTTCGAGACCCAGTACTTC	CASSITGSFETQYF
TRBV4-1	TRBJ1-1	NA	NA	TGCGCCAGCAGCCAAGATAGGAGGAACACTGAAGCTTTCTTT	CASSQDRRNTEAFF
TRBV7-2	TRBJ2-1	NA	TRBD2	TGTGCCAGCAGCTTTAGCGGGGGGGCTCCCTACAATGAGCAGTTCTTC	CASSFSGGAPYNEQFF
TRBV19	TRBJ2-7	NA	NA	TGTGCCAGTAGTATCGCAGGGTACGGCTACGAGCAGTACTTC	CASSIAGYGYEQYF
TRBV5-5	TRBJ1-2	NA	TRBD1	TGTGCCAGCAGCTTGGGAGGTACCGGGACAGGGGATAACTATGGCTACACCTTC	CASSLGGTGTGDNYGYTF
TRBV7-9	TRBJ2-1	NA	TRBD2	TGTGCCAGCAGCTTCCCTAGCGGGAGGACGGGGGATGAGCAGTTCTTC	CASSFPSGRTGDEQFF
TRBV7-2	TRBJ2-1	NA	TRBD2	TGTGCCAGCATCCGCGGGGGAGTCTCCTACAATGAGCAGTTCTTC	CASIRGGVSYNEQFF
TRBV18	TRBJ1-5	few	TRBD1	TGTGCCAGCTCACTAGACAGGGGGCCCCAGCATTTT	CASSLDRGPQHF
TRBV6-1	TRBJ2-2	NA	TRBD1	TGTGCCAGCAGTCCGGACAGGGGCACCGGGGAGCTGTTTTTT	CASSPDRGTGELFF
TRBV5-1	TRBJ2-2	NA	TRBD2	TGCGCCAGCAGCTTGGCAGCGGGAGGCACCGGGGAGCTGTTTTTT	CASSLAAGGTGELFF
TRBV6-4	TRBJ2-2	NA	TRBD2	TGTGCCAGCAGTGACGGCGGGGGGACGGGGGAGCTGTTTTTT	CASSDGGGTGELFF
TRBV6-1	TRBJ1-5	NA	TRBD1	TGTGCCAGCAGTGAGAGACAGGGGGCCAGCAATCAGCCCCAGCATTTT	CASSERQGASNQPQHF
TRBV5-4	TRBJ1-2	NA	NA	TGTGCCAGCAGCTTGAGTGGCGGTGGAGGTGGAGGCTACACCTTC	CASSLSGGGGGGYTF
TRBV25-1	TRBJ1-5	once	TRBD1	TGTGCCAGCAGTGACGGGACAGGGGTTAATCAGCCCCAGCATTTT	CASSDGTGVNQPQHF
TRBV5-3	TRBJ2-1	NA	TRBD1	TGTGCCAGAAGCTTGTGCCCACGGACAGGCTACAATGAGCAGTTCTTC	CARSLCPRTGYNEQFF
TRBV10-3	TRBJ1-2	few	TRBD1	TGTGCCATCAGGCCGGGACAGAGAGGCTACACCTTC	CAIRPGQRGYTF
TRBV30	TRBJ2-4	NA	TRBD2	TGTGCCTGGACCCCCCCGCCGTGGACTAGCGGCGAGAACCTAGCCAAAAACATTCAGTACTTC	CAWTPPPWTSGENLAKNIQYF
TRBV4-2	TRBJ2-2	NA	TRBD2	TGTGCCAGCAGCCAAGGGGACTACCCGAACACCGGGGAGCTGTTTTTT	CASSQGDYPNTGELFF
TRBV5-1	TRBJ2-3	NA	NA	TGCGCCAGCAGCTTAAAGAGACTGATCATCACAGATACGCAGTATTTT	CASSLKRLIITDTQYF
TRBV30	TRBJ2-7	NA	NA	TGTGCCTGGAACAGGGCTAACGAGCAGTACTTC	CAWNRANEQYF
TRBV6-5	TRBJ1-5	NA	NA	TGTGCCAGCAGGGGGAGGGGTAGCCAGCCCCAGCATTTT	CASRGRGSQPQHF
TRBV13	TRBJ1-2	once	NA	TGTGCCAGCAGCTTAGCAGGGGCTAACTATGGCTACACCTTC	CASSLAGANYGYTF
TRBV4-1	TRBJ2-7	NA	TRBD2	TGCGCCAGCAGCCAATCGGGAGGCGGGAGGGTATTCGAGCAGTACTTC	CASSQSGGGRVFEQYF
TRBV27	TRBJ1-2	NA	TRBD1	TGTGCCAGCAGTCGAAAACAGGGGGCGGATGGCTACACCTTC	CASSRKQGADGYTF